The T cell receptor beta chain under discussion was sequenced for a study of CD8 T cells in ankylosing spondylitis. Study results and caveats: Typical of ankylosing spondylitis blood, it appeared, was a TCR beta motif of under 10 highly homologous variants. Some of these motif variants have turned up before, in reports on reactive arthritis synovial fluid and blood.

TCRdb used MiXCR to reprocess the 5' RACE reads, holding one entry per CDR3 protein. The repertoire holds some 130,000 distinct CDR3 sequences, with 7.3% as singletons. The CDR3 has 11 residues. Trimming shortened V by 4 bases and J by 7 bases, and 5 bases separated the two germline ends. Germline CDR1 is LNHNV and CDR2 is YYDKDF (reference sequence). This clonotype was seen ten or more times. Its antigen is currently unknown. The V and J genes are TRBV15 and TRBJ2-1, with unresolved D. The receptor comes from a female donor with ankylosing spondylitis or in good health (not recorded which). The sequencing input was blood, either unsorted or a sorted T cell fraction (not recorded which). The CDR3 reads CATSIGNEQFF. CDR3 nucleotides: TGTGCCACCAGCATAGGAAATGAGCAGTTCTTC.